Reported below is one TCR beta chain. The record originates from a study of control samples from healthy donors and cancer patients. The germline V gene has CDR1 SGHTA and CDR2 FQGTGA. The J segment lost 8 bases and the V segment lost 3 bases, leaving 8 bases of the junction unmatched. This CDR3 spans 16 amino acids. Sequenced by immunoSEQ multiplex PCR; TCRdb stores in-frame clones only, minus some. The top ten hold more than 15% of the sample, which has around 68,000 clones, 65% to 85% seen once. The sample consisted of blood. This chain joins TRBV7-3 and TRBJ2-1; TRBD2 aligns across 12 bases. The TCR was taken from a man in his fifties or sixties in good health. The CDR3: CASSLTSGSIGYEQFF. CDR3 bases: TGTGCCAGCAGCTTGACTAGCGGGAGTATAGGATATGAGCAGTTCTTC.